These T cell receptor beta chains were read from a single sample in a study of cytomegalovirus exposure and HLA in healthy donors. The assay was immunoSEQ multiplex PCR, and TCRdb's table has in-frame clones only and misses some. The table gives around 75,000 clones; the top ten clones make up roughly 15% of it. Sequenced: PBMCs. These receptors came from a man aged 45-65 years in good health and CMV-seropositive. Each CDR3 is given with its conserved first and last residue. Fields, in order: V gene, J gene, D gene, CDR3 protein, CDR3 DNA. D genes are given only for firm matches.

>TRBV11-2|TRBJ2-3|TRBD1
CASSPSRGQGVWDTQYF
TGTGCCAGCAGCCCTAGTCGTGGACAGGGGGTTTGGGATACGCAGTATTTT
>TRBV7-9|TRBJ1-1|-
CASSYFDTEAFF
TGTGCCAGCAGTTATTTTGACACTGAAGCTTTCTTT
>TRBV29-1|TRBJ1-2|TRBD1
CSVQEGGGYTF
TGCAGCGTTCAAGAAGGGGGCGGCTACACCTTC
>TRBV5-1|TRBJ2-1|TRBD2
CASSSDTPGTSGYNEQFF
TGCGCCAGCAGCTCCGATACTCCCGGGACTAGCGGTTACAATGAGCAGTTCTTC
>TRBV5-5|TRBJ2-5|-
CASSPGTGVWETQYF
TGTGCCAGCAGCCCCGGGACGGGGGTATGGGAGACCCAGTACTTC
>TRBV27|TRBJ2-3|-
CASRSTDTQYF
TGTGCCAGCAGGAGTACAGATACGCAGTATTTT
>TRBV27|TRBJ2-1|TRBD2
CASSHPGLAAKSSYNEQFF
TGTGCCAGCAGTCATCCGGGACTAGCGGCTAAAAGCTCCTACAATGAGCAGTTCTTC
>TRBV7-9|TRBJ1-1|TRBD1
CASSFNRGRSTEAFF
TGTGCCAGCAGCTTTAACAGGGGGCGAAGCACTGAAGCTTTCTTT
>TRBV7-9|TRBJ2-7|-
CASSLIPGVSSSYEQYF
TGTGCCAGCAGTCTGATTCCGGGGGTCTCAAGCTCCTACGAGCAGTACTTC
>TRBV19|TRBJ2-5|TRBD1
CASSTTGVGETQYF
TGTGCCAGTAGCACCACAGGGGTAGGCGAGACCCAGTACTTC
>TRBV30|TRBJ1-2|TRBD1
CAWSVGQGDGYTF
TGTGCCTGGAGTGTAGGACAGGGTGACGGCTACACCTTC
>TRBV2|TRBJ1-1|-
CASSEVSGTEAFF
TGTGCCAGCAGTGAGGTATCGGGGACTGAAGCTTTCTTT
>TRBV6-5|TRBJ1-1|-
CASSYDTGNTEAFF
TGTGCCAGCAGTTACGATACGGGGAACACTGAAGCTTTCTTT
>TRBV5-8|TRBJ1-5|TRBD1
CASSLSRGNNQPQHF
TGTGCCAGCAGCTTAAGCAGGGGGAACAATCAGCCCCAGCATTTT
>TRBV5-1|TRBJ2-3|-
CASSRSRTDTQYF
TGCGCCAGCAGCCGGAGCCGCACAGATACGCAGTATTTT
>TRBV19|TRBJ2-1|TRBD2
CASRGRGTSYNEQFF
TGTGCCAGTAGGGGGAGGGGTACGTCCTACAATGAGCAGTTCTTC
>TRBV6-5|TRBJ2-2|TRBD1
CASTGQGNTGELFF
TGTGCCAGCACAGGACAGGGCAACACCGGGGAGCTGTTTTTT
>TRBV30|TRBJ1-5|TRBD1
CAWSVGGGYISQPQHF
TGTGCCTGGAGTGTAGGGGGCGGGTATATCAGTCAGCCCCAGCATTTT
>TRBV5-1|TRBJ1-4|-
CASSLQGLKEKLFF
TGCGCCAGCAGCTTGCAGGGGTTGAAGGAAAAACTGTTTTTT
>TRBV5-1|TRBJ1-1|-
CASSLDRASEAFF
TGCGCCAGCAGCTTGGACAGGGCGAGTGAAGCTTTCTTT
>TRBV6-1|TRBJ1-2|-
CASSESGEHSANYGYTF
TGTGCCAGCAGTGAAAGTGGGGAGCACAGCGCTAACTATGGCTACACCTTC
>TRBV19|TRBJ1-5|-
CASTLAGNQPQHF
TGTGCCAGTACCCTGGCAGGTAATCAGCCCCAGCATTTT
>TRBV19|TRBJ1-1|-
CASRGQLNTEAFF
TGTGCCAGTAGAGGACAGCTGAACACTGAAGCTTTCTTT
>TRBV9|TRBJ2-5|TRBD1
CASSALQGAGETQYF
TGTGCCAGCAGCGCCTTACAGGGGGCGGGAGAGACCCAGTACTTC
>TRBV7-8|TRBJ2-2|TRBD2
CASSLVGTRKAGELFF
TGTGCCAGCAGCTTAGTCGGGACTAGGAAAGCCGGGGAGCTGTTTTTT
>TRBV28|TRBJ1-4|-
CASSPGGPLREKLFF
TGTGCCAGCAGCCCGGGGGGGCCCCTCCGGGAAAAACTGTTTTTT
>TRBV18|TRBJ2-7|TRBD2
CASSPPGAGGPWYEQYF
TGTGCCAGCTCACCACCGGGGGCGGGGGGCCCATGGTACGAGCAGTACTTC
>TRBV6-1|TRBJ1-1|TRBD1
CASSPWTGVNTEAFF
TGTGCCAGCAGTCCTTGGACAGGGGTGAACACTGAAGCTTTCTTT
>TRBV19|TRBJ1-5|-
CASSMSEGPQHF
TGTGCCAGTAGTATGTCCGAGGGACCCCAGCATTTT
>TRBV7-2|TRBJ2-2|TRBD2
CASSHILLASHGELFF
TGTGCCAGCAGCCATATTCTACTAGCGTCCCACGGGGAGCTGTTTTTT
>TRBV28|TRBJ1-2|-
CASSSGGKGYTF
TGTGCCAGCAGTTCCGGGGGGAAGGGCTACACCTTC
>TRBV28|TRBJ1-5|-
CASSPGGGNQPQHF
TGTGCCAGCAGCCCCGGCGGGGGCAATCAGCCCCAGCATTTT
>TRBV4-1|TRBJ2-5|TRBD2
CASSQPGTRAQETQYF
TGCGCCAGCAGCCAACCTGGGACTAGGGCCCAAGAGACCCAGTACTTC
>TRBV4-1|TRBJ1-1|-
CASSQGGSEAFF
TGCGCCAGCAGCCAAGGGGGCAGTGAAGCTTTCTTT
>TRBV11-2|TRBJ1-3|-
CASSLLQGGGNTIYF
TGTGCCAGCAGCTTACTCCAGGGTGGTGGAAACACCATATATTTT
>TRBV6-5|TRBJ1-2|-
CASSYGRGINGYTF
TGTGCCAGCAGTTACGGGCGGGGAATCAATGGCTACACCTTC
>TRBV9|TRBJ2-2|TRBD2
CASSVYFRGGHTGELFF
TGTGCCAGCAGCGTCTACTTCCGGGGGGGCCACACCGGGGAGCTGTTTTTT